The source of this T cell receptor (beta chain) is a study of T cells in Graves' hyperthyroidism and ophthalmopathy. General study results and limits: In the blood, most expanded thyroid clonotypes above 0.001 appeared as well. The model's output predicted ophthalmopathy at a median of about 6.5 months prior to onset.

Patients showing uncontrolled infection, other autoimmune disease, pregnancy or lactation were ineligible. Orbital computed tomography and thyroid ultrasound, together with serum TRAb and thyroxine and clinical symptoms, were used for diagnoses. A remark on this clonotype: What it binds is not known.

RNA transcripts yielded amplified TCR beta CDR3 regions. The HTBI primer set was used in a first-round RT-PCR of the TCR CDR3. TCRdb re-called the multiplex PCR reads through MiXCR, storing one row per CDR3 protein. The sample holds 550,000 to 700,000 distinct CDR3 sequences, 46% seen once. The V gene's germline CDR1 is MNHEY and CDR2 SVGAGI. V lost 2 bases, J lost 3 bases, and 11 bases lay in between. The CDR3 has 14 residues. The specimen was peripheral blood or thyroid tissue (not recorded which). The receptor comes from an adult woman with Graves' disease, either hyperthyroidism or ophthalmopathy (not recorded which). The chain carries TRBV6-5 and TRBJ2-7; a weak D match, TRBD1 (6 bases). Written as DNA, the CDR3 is TGTGCCAGCAGTTACCCTACAGGGTACTACGAGCAGTACTTC. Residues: CASSYPTGYYEQYF.